The next 30 T cell receptor beta chains were all read from a single sample in a study of Ad26.COV2.S vaccination and SARS-CoV-2 variants. As to treatment: 15 to 20 received Ad26.COV2.S at low or high dose, single or two shots; roughly five received placebo; per-sample allocation not given. Specimens were obtained on day 63 following the first vaccine or placebo injection. Profiled with immunoSEQ multiplex PCR; TCRdb holds only in-frame clones, not every one. The table lists about 320,000 clones, 90% of them singletons. The input for sequencing was peripheral blood, taken in a trial of Ad26.COV2.S vaccine versus placebo. The receptors derive from a person aged 18-60 years who received the Ad26.COV2.S COVID-19 vaccine or a placebo.

The chain is built from TRBV30 and TRBJ1-6; TRBD1 aligns across 8 bases. Germline V gene lookup returns CDR1 GTSNPN and CDR2 SVGIG (reference sequence). With V trimmed by 4 bases and J by 9 bases, 11 bases remained unmatched. The CDR3 runs 15 residues. The chain's CDR3 is CAWKGHQGAGSPLHF. DNA for the CDR3: TGTGCCTGGAAGGGGCATCAGGGGGCCGGTTCACCCCTCCACTTT.

This clone was seen once. The chain joins TRBV6-2 or TRBV6-3 to TRBJ1-6; 7 bases match TRBD1. This CDR3 contains 14 residues. The V segment lost 6 bases and the J segment 9 bases; nucleotides outside the gene matches: 8. CDR1 is MNHEY and CDR2 is SVGEGT in the germline V gene. This CDR3 is CASSTGTEISPLHF. The CDR3 coding sequence is TGTGCCAGCAGCACCGGGACAGAAATTTCACCCCTCCACTTT.

The chain uses TRBV5-1 and TRBJ1-1; D may be TRBD1 (6 bases). CDR1 is SGHRS and CDR2 is YFSETQ in the germline V gene. The CDR3 is 16 amino acids. The V gene lost 0 bases and the J gene lost 0 bases, with 12 bases spanning the gap. The CDR3 sequence is CASSLALTGLNTEAFF. The CDR3 DNA reads TGCGCCAGCAGCTTGGCCCTAACAGGGTTGAACACTGAAGCTTTCTTT.

This clone has ten or more counts. This rearrangement joins TRBV7-2 to TRBJ1-6; D may be TRBD1 (6 bases). Germline assignment: CDR1 SGHTA and CDR2 FQGNSA. The CDR3 length is 15 residues. The V end was cut by 1 base, the J end by 4 bases, with 8 bases between. CDR3 amino acids: CASSLEQGYNSPLHF. The CDR3 DNA reads TGTGCCAGCAGCTTAGAACAGGGTTATAATTCACCCCTCCACTTT. The full variable domain, in which reference TRBV7-2 and TRBJ1-6 provide the parts outside the CDR3, is GAGVSQSPSNKVTEKGKDVELRCDPISGHTALYWYRQSLGQGLEFLIYFQGNSAPDKSGLPSDRFSAERTGGSVSTLTIQRTQQEDSAVYLCASSLEQGYNSPLHFGNGTRLTVT.

This rearrangement joins TRBV10-2 to TRBJ2-2; 9 bases match TRBD1. This CDR3 comprises 21 residues. The trim removed 2 bases at V and 1 base at J, leaving 17 bases unmatched. CDR1 WSHSY and CDR2 SAAADI come from the germline V gene. CDR3 loop: CASSEELSGTGYRRNTGELFF. The CDR3 region has the DNA TGCGCCAGCAGTGAGGAATTATCCGGGACAGGGTATCGTAGGAACACCGGGGAGCTGTTTTTT.

J is TRBJ2-7 and V is TRBV9; 8 bases agree with TRBD1. CDR1 and CDR2 from the germline V gene are SGDLS and YYNGEE. Germline trimming cut 4 bases from V and 5 bases from J; bases unmatched to any gene: 8. The CDR3 sequence is 14 residues long. The CDR3 protein is CASSPRTGLDEQYF. CDR3 nucleotides: TGTGCCAGCAGCCCCCGGACAGGGCTGGACGAGCAGTACTTC.

The gene calls are TRBV4-1 and TRBJ2-1, with TRBD2 matching over 7 bases. The CDR3 consists of 16 residues. The junction had 14 bases not matched to a gene; V was cut back by 4 bases and J by 8 bases. Germline assignment: CDR1 MGHRA and CDR2 YSYEKL. CDR3 amino acids: CASSRSPRLAIDEQFF. The DNA of the CDR3 is TGCGCCAGCAGCCGATCTCCAAGACTAGCTATCGATGAGCAGTTCTTC.

V usage is TRBV2 and J usage is TRBJ1-1; D is uncertain. V was clipped by 0 bases and J by 9 bases, with 11 bases between them. The germline V gene has CDR1 SNHLY and CDR2 FYNNEI. This CDR3 spans 13 amino acids. CDR3 protein: CASSEARAGKAFF. As DNA, the CDR3 is TGTGCCAGCAGTGAAGCGCGGGCGGGGAAAGCTTTCTTT. The full variable domain, with the rest looked up from reference TRBV2 and TRBJ1-1, is EPEVTQTPSHQVTQMGQEVILRCVPISNHLYFYWYRQILGQKVEFLVSFYNNEISEKSEIFDDQFSVERPDGSNFTLKIRSTKLEDSAMYFCASSEARAGKAFFGQGTRLTVV.

The J gene is TRBJ1-1, the V gene TRBV11-2; 10 positions match TRBD1. The CDR3 contains 14 residues. Germline CDR1 is SGHAT and CDR2 is FQNNGV. Trimming took 3 bases from V and 4 from J; bases not matched to a gene: 2. CDR3 DNA sequence: TGTGCCAGCAGCTTCTGGGACAGGGGCACTGAAGCTTTCTTT. This codes for CASSFWDRGTEAFF.

The chain recombines TRBV6-2 or TRBV6-3 with TRBJ2-7, with 8 positions matching TRBD2. V dropped 2 bases and J dropped 6; count of bases not matched to a gene: 3. The CDR3 extends over 13 amino acids. Germline CDR1 MNHEY, CDR2 SVGEGT. Here the CDR3 DNA reads TGTGCCAGCAGTTACGGACTAGCTAGCGAGCAGTACGTC. Translation gives CASSYGLASEQYV.

V is TRBV6-6 and J is TRBJ1-2, with a possible D match to TRBD1 (5 bases). V gave up 0 bases and J gave up 2 bases, with 7 bases separating them. The CDR3 covers 14 residues. Germline-derived CDR1 and CDR2 are MNHNY and SVGAGI (reference sequence). CDR3 amino acids: CASSYSRQNYGYTF. The CDR3 bases are TGTGCCAGCAGTTACTCGCGACAGAACTATGGCTACACCTTC.

The gene calls are TRBV6-5 and TRBJ2-3, with 11 positions matching TRBD1. CDR3 size: 16 residues. V was clipped by 2 bases and J by 2 bases; unmatched bases: 3. Germline values: CDR1 MNHEY, CDR2 SVGAGI. The CDR3 region is CASSYPGQGATDTQYF. As DNA, the CDR3 is TGTGCCAGCAGTTACCCTGGACAGGGGGCCACAGATACGCAGTATTTT.

This chain links TRBV7-6 with TRBJ2-5, with unresolved D. The CDR3 runs to 14 residues. Trimming removed 2 bases from V and 4 bases from J, with 11 bases in between. CDR1 is SGHVS, CDR2 FNYEAQ, per germline. The DNA for the CDR3 is TGTGCCAGCAGCTTATCGATGGGGTTAGAGACCCAGTACTTC. Protein: CASSLSMGLETQYF.

V is TRBV5-1 and J is TRBJ2-7, with D tentatively TRBD2 (5 bases). The CDR3 loop spans 14 amino acids. V was cut by 2 bases and J by 0 bases, with 9 bases left in between. Germline CDR1 SGHRS, CDR2 YFSETQ. CDR3 loop: CASSFRGSSYEQYF. As DNA, the CDR3 is TGCGCCAGCAGCTTCCGGGGAAGCTCCTACGAGCAGTACTTC.

The chain uses TRBV5-1 and TRBJ1-6, with D unresolved. CDR1 is SGHRS and CDR2 is YFSETQ in the germline V gene. V lost 1 base to trimming and J lost 7 bases, with 12 bases between them. The CDR3 spans 15 residues. CDR3 DNA sequence: TGCGCCAGCAGCTTGTTGCAAGGGCCCAATTCACCCCTCCACTTT. Translated, it gives CASSLLQGPNSPLHF.

A single count supports this clone. The chain carries TRBV12-3 or TRBV12-4 and TRBJ1-1; a possible D gene is TRBD1 (6 bases). V was clipped by 5 bases and J by 12 bases, with 16 bases between them. The CDR3 length is 12 residues. This CDR3 reads CASSINGGPTFF. CDR3 bases: TGTGCCAGCAGTATCAACGGGGGCCCGACTTTCTTT.

The CDR3 sequence is CASSLVGPYNSPLHF. CDR3 DNA sequence: TGTGCCAGCAGCTTAGTGGGACCTTATAATTCACCCCTCCACTTT. The V call is TRBV13, the J call TRBJ1-6, with a possible D match to TRBD1 (5 bases). This CDR3 has 15 residues. V dropped 1 base and J dropped 4 bases, with 8 bases sitting between them. From germline, CDR1 is PRHDT and CDR2 FYEKMQ (reference sequence).

This chain uses TRBV18 with TRBJ1-5, with D unresolved. CDR3 size: 15 residues. Trimming took off 2 bases at V and 3 bases at J, with 11 bases between the two ends. The germline CDR1 and CDR2 sequences are KGHSH and LQKENI. Here the CDR3 DNA reads TGTGCCAGCTCACCAGGGCCCGCCTCCAATCAGCCCCAGCATTTT. Protein sequence: CASSPGPASNQPQHF.

The chain joins TRBV7-2 to TRBJ1-4, with D perhaps TRBD1 (6 bases). Trimming stripped 5 bases from V and 7 bases from J, with 14 bases between. CDR1 and CDR2 from the germline V gene are SGHTA and FQGNSA. The CDR3 runs 14 residues. The CDR3 sequence is CASSIDRRSEKLFF. CDR3 nucleotides: TGTGCCAGCAGCATTGACAGGAGATCTGAAAAACTGTTTTTT. The full variable domain, in which reference TRBV7-2 and TRBJ1-4 provide the parts outside the CDR3, is GAGVSQSPSNKVTEKGKDVELRCDPISGHTALYWYRQSLGQGLEFLIYFQGNSAPDKSGLPSDRFSAERTGGSVSTLTIQRTQQEDSAVYLCASSIDRRSEKLFFGSGTQLSVL.

This sequence joins TRBV6-5 and TRBJ1-2, with 9 bases fitting TRBD1. V lost 0 bases to trimming and J lost 6 bases; unmatched junction nucleotides: 5. There are 15 residues in the CDR3. From germline, CDR1 is MNHEY and CDR2 SVGAGI. In DNA, the CDR3 is TGTGCCAGCAGTTACTCTCAACAGGGGGCAGATGGCTACACCTTC. Protein product: CASSYSQQGADGYTF.

The CDR3 DNA is TGCGCCAGCAGCCCAATACCTAACTATGGCTACACCTTC. This sequence encodes CASSPIPNYGYTF. The chain links TRBV4-1 to TRBJ1-2; D is ambiguous. CDR3 size: 13 residues. Trimming removed 4 bases at V and 0 bases at J, with 6 bases between. Germline V gene lookup returns CDR1 MGHRA and CDR2 YSYEKL.

This rearrangement joins TRBV7-2 to TRBJ1-2; TRBD1 agrees at 8 bases. CDR1 is SGHTA, CDR2 FQGNSA, per germline. With 5 bases clipped from V and 2 bases from J, the junction kept 10 bases outside the gene matches. The CDR3 extends over 16 amino acids. CDR3 DNA sequence: TGTGCCAGCAGCCGGGACAGGACACTTATGAACTATGGCTACACCTTC. Translating it yields CASSRDRTLMNYGYTF. Full variable domain (outside the CDR3, taken from reference TRBV7-2 and TRBJ1-2): GAGVSQSPSNKVTEKGKDVELRCDPISGHTALYWYRQSLGQGLEFLIYFQGNSAPDKSGLPSDRFSAERTGGSVSTLTIQRTQQEDSAVYLCASSRDRTLMNYGYTFGSGTRLTVV.

The chain employs TRBV28 and TRBJ2-5; 15 bases are shared with TRBD2. V trimming: 9 bases; J trimming: 4 bases; junction bases outside the gene matches: 3. This CDR3 contains 14 residues. Germline lookup yields CDR1 MDHEN and CDR2 SYDVKM. CDR3 sequence (DNA): TGTGCCAGTTTGGGACTAGCGGGAGGAGAGACCCAGTACTTC. Residues: CASLGLAGGETQYF.

The V call is TRBV5-1, the J call TRBJ2-7; D is possibly TRBD1 (7 bases). The CDR3 has 16 amino acids. V lost 0 bases and J lost 4, with 17 bases in between. Germline V lookup: CDR1 SGHRS, CDR2 YFSETQ. The CDR3 is CASSLAQGVGTYEQYF. The CDR3 coding sequence is TGCGCCAGCAGCTTGGCCCAGGGGGTTGGGACTTACGAGCAGTACTTC.

The chain couples TRBV11-3 to TRBJ1-4, with D possibly matching TRBD1 (5 bases). The CDR3 length is 16 residues. Trimming stripped 5 bases from V and 7 bases from J, with 20 bases between. The germline CDR1 and CDR2 sequences are SGHNT and YENEEA. The CDR3 spells CASSPRRQGRGEKLFF. The CDR3 bases are TGTGCCAGCAGCCCCCGACGACAAGGAAGGGGTGAAAAACTGTTTTTT.

The chain combines TRBV9 with TRBJ2-7; D possibly corresponds to TRBD1 (7 bases). Trimming left V 3 bases short and J 2 bases short, with 12 bases between. Per the germline V gene, CDR1 is SGDLS and CDR2 is YYNGEE. This CDR3 has 14 residues. The CDR3 sequence is CASSGRDSPYEQYF. CDR3 in DNA: TGTGCCAGCAGCGGGCGGGACAGCCCCTACGAGCAGTACTTC.

The chain couples TRBV11-3 to TRBJ2-1; TRBD2 agrees at 9 bases. CDR1 and CDR2 (germline): SGHNT, YENEEA. The CDR3 is made up of 16 amino acids. The V gene end was trimmed by 4 bases and the J gene end by 2 bases; junction bases not matched to a gene: 6. CDR3 in amino acids: CASSYWREGPYNEQFF. CDR3 sequence (DNA): TGTGCCAGCAGCTATTGGCGGGAGGGCCCCTACAATGAGCAGTTCTTC.

V is TRBV19 and J is TRBJ1-4; D uncertain. V was clipped by 3 bases and J by 8 bases, with 16 bases between them. The CDR3 sequence is 15 residues long. Germline loops: CDR1 LNHDA, CDR2 SQIVND (reference sequence). For the CDR3, the DNA is TGTGCCAGTAGTATCGGTTTCGTTGTTTCCGAAAAACTGTTTTTT. It codes for CASSIGFVVSEKLFF.

The rearrangement uses TRBV5-4 and TRBJ2-7; perhaps TRBD1 as D (5 bases). The V gene lost 2 bases and the J gene lost 5 bases, with 11 bases spanning the gap. Germline lookup yields CDR1 SGHNT and CDR2 YYREEE (reference sequence). The CDR3 is made up of 13 amino acids. The CDR3 protein is CASSLEDNNEQYF. The CDR3 DNA reads as TGTGCCAGCAGCTTAGAGGACAACAACGAGCAGTACTTC.

The chain recombines TRBV19 with TRBJ2-2; D might be TRBD1 or TRBD2, each matching 7 bases. The germline V and J ends were trimmed by 0 bases and 5 bases, with 16 bases remaining between them. This CDR3 comprises 17 residues. The germline V gene encodes CDR1 LNHDA and CDR2 SQIVND (reference sequence). The CDR3 bases are TGTGCCAGTAGTATAGATCAGGGGGGGCATAAGACCGGGGAGCTGTTTTTT. Amino acids: CASSIDQGGHKTGELFF.